This T cell receptor beta chain was captured by sequencing in a study of control samples from healthy donors and cancer patients (dated by TCRdb to the early 2020s). The cysteine opens and the phenylalanine closes a CDR3 of 15 amino acids. Kept here is only the CDR3 DNA, which spans 45 bases and is read in frame from base 1. V and J lose 4 bases and 2 bases, and a span of 9 bases separates them. CDR1 is given as SGHTA and CDR2 as FQGNSA, both from the germline V gene. This clone was picked up one time. No cognate antigen has been identified for it. Per-base qualities were not stored, and no clone one base away is much larger. Library method: the immunoSEQ multiplex PCR assay. TCRdb's version of the immuneACCESS table is confined to in-frame rearrangements and falls short of the full clone set. An unresolved V gene accounts for under half of the shortfall where checked; the remainder is of unknown origin. Counted in this sample were 100,000 to 150,000 clones; approximately 92% of them appeared once. The ten largest clones represent almost 2.5% of the sample.

This TCR was sampled from a man younger than 30 in good health. Sequenced material: blood. The sequence is built from TRBV7-2 and TRBJ2-6; a tentative D match to TRBD1 spans 6 bases. The DNA sequence is given as TGTGCCAGCAGCTCTAACAGGGCTGGGGCCAACGTCCTGACTTTC. Its protein reads: CASSSNRAGANVLTF.